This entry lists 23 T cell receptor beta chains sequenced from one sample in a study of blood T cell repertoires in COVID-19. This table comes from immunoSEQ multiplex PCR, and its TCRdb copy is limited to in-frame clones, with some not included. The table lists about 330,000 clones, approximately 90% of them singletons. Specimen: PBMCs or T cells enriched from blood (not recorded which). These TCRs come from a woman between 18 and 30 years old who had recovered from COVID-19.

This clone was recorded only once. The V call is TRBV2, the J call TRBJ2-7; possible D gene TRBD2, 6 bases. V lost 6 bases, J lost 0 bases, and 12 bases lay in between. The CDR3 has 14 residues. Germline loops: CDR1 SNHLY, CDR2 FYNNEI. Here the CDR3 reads CASRALGSSYEQYF. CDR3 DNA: TGTGCCAGCAGGGCCCTCGGGAGCTCCTACGAGCAGTACTTC.

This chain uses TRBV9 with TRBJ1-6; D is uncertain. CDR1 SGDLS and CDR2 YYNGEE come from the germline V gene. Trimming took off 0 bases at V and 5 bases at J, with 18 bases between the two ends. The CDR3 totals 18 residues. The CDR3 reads CASSVEGFRGDHNSPLHF. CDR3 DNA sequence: TGTGCCAGCAGCGTAGAGGGATTCCGGGGTGACCATAATTCACCCCTCCACTTT. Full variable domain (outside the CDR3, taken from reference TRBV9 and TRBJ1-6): DSGVTQTPKHLITATGQRVTLRCSPRSGDLSVYWYQQSLDQGLQFLIQYYNGEERAKGNILERFSAQQFPDLHSELNLSSLELGDSALYFCASSVEGFRGDHNSPLHFGNGTRLTVT.

The CDR3 DNA sequence: TGTGCCAGCAGCTTAGGGACAGGGAGAATACCCCTCCACTTT. Translation gives CASSLGTGRIPLHF. The chain carries TRBV5-5 and TRBJ1-6; 9 bases are a match to TRBD1. Germline assignment: CDR1 SGHKS and CDR2 YYEKEE (reference sequence). J was trimmed by 12 bases and V by 2 bases; bases with no gene match: 6. The CDR3 runs 14 residues.

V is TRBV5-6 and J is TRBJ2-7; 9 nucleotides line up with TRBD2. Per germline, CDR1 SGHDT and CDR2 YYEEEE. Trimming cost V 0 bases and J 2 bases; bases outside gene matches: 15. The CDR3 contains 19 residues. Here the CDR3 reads CASSLAVVSGGHDAYEQYF. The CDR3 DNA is TGTGCCAGCAGCTTGGCCGTGGTTAGCGGGGGCCACGATGCCTACGAGCAGTACTTC. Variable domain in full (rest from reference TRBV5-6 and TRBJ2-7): DAGVTQSPTHLIKTRGQQVTLRCSPKSGHDTVSWYQQALGQGPQFIFQYYEEEERQRGNFPDRFSGHQFPNYSSELNVNALLLGDSALYLCASSLAVVSGGHDAYEQYFGPGTRLTVT.

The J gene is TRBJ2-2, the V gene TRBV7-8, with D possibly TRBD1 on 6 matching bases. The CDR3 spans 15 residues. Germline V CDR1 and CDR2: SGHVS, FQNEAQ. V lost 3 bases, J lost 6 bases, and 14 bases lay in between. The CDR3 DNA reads TGTGCCAGCAGCTTGGGGACACCGGGCGCCGGGGAGCTGTTTTTT. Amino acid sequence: CASSLGTPGAGELFF.

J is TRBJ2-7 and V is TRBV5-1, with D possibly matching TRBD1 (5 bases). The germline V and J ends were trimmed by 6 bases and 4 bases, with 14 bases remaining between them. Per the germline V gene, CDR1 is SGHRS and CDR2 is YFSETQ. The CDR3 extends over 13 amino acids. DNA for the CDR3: TGCGCCAGCACGCAGGGCTCCGTTTACGAGCAGTACTTC. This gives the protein CASTQGSVYEQYF.

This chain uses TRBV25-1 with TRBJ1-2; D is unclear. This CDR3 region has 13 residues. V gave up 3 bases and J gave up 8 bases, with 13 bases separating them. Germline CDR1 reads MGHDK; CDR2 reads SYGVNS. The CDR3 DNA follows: TGTGCCAGCAGTGATTACCGCGCGGGGGGCTACACCTTC. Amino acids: CASSDYRAGGYTF.

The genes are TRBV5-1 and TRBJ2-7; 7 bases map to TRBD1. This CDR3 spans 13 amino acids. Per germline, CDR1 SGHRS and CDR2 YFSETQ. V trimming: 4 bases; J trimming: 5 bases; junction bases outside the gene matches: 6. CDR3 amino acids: CASSPQGFHEQYF. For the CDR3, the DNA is TGCGCCAGCAGCCCACAGGGGTTCCACGAGCAGTACTTC.

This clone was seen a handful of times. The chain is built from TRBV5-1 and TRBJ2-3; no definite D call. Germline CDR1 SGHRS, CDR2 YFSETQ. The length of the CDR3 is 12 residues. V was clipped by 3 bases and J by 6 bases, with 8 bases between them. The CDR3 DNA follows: TGCGCCAGCAGCTGGGCATTCGATACGCAGTATTTT. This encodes CASSWAFDTQYF.

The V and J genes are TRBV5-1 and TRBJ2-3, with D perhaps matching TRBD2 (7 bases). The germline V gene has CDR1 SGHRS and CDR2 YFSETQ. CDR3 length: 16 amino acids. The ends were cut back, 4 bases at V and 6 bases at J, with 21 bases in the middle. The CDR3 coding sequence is TGCGCCAGCAGCGCCAACTCCCCGGGGGGCGCCGATACGCAGTATTTT. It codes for CASSANSPGGADTQYF. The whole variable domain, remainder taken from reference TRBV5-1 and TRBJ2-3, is KAGVTQTPRYLIKTRGQQVTLSCSPISGHRSVSWYQQTPGQGLQFLFEYFSETQRNKGNFPGRFSGRQFSNSRSEMNVSTLELGDSALYLCASSANSPGGADTQYFGPGTRLTVL.

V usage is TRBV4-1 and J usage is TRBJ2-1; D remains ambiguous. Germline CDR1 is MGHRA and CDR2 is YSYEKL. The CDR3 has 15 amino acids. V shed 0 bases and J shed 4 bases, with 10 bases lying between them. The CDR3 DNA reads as TGCGCCAGCAGCCAAGATGGCGGTTTATACAATGAGCAGTTCTTC. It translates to CASSQDGGLYNEQFF.

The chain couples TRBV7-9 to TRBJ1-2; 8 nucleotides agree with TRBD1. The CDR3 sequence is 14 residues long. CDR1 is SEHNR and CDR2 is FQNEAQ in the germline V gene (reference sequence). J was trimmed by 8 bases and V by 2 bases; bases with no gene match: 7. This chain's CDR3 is CASSLLQQGGGYTF. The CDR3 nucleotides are TGTGCCAGCAGCTTACTTCAACAGGGGGGAGGCTACACCTTC.

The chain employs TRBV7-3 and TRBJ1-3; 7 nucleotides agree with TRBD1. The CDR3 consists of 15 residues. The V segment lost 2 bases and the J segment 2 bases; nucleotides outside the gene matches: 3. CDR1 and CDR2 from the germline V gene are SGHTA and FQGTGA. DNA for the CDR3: TGTGCCAGCAGCTTAGACAGGGTCCCTGGAAACACCATATATTTT. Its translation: CASSLDRVPGNTIYF. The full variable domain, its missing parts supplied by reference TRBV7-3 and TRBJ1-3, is GAGVSQTPSNKVTEKGKYVELRCDPISGHTALYWYRQSLGQGPEFLIYFQGTGAADDSGLPNDRFFAVRPEGSVSTLKIQRTERGDSAVYLCASSLDRVPGNTIYFGEGSWLTVV.

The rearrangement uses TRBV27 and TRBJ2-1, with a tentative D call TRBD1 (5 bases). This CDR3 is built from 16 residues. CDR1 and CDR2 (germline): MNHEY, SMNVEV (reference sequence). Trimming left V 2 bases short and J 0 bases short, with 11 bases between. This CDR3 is CASSLPRTSSYNEQFF. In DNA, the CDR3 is TGTGCCAGCAGTTTACCGAGGACAAGCTCCTACAATGAGCAGTTCTTC.

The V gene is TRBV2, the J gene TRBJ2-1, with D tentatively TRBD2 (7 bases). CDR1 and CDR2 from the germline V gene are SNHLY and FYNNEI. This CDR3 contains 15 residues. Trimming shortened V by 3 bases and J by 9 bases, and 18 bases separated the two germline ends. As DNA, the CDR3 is TGTGCCAGCAGTGAGGAACGGGGGGCCCTCGGTGAGCAGTTCTTC. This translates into CASSEERGALGEQFF.

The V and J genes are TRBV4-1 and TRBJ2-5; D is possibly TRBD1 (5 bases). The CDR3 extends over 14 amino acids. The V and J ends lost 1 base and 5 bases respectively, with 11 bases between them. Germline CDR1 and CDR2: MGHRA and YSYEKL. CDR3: CASSQGLGQETQYF. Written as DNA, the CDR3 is TGCGCCAGCAGCCAAGGGTTGGGGCAGGAGACCCAGTACTTC.

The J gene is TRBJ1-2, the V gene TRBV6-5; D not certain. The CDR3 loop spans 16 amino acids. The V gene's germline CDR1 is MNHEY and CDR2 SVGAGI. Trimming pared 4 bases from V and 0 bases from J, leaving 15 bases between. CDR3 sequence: CASSSSRLRANYGYTF. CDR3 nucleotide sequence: TGTGCCAGCAGTTCTTCCCGACTGCGAGCTAACTATGGCTACACCTTC.

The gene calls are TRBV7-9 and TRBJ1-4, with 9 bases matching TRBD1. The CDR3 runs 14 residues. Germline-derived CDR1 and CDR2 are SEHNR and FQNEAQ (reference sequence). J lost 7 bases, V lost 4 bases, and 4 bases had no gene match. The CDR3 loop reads CASSSGQGSEKLFF. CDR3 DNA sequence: TGTGCCAGCAGCTCGGGACAGGGTTCTGAAAAACTGTTTTTT.

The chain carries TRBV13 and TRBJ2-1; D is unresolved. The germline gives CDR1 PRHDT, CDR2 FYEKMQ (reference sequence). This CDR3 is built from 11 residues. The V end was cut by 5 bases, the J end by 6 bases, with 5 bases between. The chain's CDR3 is CASSLSNEQFF. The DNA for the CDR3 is TGTGCCAGCAGCCTTAGCAATGAGCAGTTCTTC.

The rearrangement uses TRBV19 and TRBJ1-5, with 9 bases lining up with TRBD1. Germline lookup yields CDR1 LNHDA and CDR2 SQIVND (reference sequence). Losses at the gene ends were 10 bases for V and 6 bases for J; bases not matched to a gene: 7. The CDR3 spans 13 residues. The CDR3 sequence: CATTGQGSQPQHF. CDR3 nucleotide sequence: TGTGCCACGACCGGACAGGGGAGTCAGCCCCAGCATTTT. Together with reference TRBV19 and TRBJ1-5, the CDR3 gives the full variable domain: DGGITQSPKYLFRKEGQNVTLSCEQNLNHDAMYWYRQDPGQGLRLIYYSQIVNDFQKGDIAEGYSVSREKKESFPLTVTSAQKNPTAFYLCATTGQGSQPQHFGDGTRLSIL.

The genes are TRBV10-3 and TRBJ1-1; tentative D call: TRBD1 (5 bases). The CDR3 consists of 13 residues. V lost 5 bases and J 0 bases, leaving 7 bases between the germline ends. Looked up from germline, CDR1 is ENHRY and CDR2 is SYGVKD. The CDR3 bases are TGTGCCATCAGTACACAGGTGAACACTGAAGCTTTCTTT. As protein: CAISTQVNTEAFF.

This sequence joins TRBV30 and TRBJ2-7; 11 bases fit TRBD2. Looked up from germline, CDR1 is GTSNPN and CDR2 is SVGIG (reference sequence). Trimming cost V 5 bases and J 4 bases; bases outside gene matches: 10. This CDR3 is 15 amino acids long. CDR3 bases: TGTGCCTGGGCCGTGGGACTAGCGGTAGAATACGAGCAGTACTTC. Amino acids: CAWAVGLAVEYEQYF.

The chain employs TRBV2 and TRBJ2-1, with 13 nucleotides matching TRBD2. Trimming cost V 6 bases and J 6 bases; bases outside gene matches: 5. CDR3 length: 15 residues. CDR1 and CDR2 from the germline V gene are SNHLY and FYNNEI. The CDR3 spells CASSTTSGGSNEQFF. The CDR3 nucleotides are TGTGCCAGCAGCACGACTAGCGGGGGGAGCAATGAGCAGTTCTTC.